The next 9 T cell receptor beta chains were all read from a single sample in a study of PD-1 blockade in classical Hodgkin lymphoma. Sequenced by immunoSEQ multiplex PCR; TCRdb stores in-frame clones only, minus some. The table shows fewer than 50,000 clones, with about 85% occurring only once. Every single patient, without exception, relapsed after autologous stem cell transplantation, and brentuximab vedotin exposure varied. The sequences come from peripheral blood mononuclear cells (PBMCs), collected before the second cycle of nivolumab. Receptors originate from a human donor with classical Hodgkin lymphoma.

The chain uses TRBV7-9 and TRBJ1-5; no clear D gene. CDR1 and CDR2 (germline): SEHNR, FQNEAQ (reference sequence). Trimming stripped 3 bases from V and 4 bases from J, with 4 bases between. The CDR3 totals 12 residues. The CDR3 DNA follows: TGTGCCAGCAGCTTGGGAAATCAGCCCCAGCATTTT. It encodes CASSLGNQPQHF.

The V call is TRBV2, the J call TRBJ2-5; D is undetermined. The CDR3 has 11 amino acids. Trimming shortened V by 6 bases and J by 5 bases, and 7 bases separated the two germline ends. Germline CDR1 is SNHLY and CDR2 is FYNNEI. CDR3 DNA sequence: TGTGCCAGCAGAGAATTGGAGACCCAGTACTTC. Its translation: CASRELETQYF.

This sequence joins TRBV5-1 and TRBJ2-7; D not resolved. This CDR3 is 11 amino acids long. V lost 5 bases and J 3 bases, leaving 6 bases between the germline ends. The germline gives CDR1 SGHRS, CDR2 YFSETQ. CDR3 sequence (DNA): TGCGCCAGCAGTAGTTTCTACGAGCAGTACTTC. It codes for CASSSFYEQYF.

This sequence joins TRBV18 and TRBJ2-4, with unresolved D. Between the trimmed V and J ends, which lost 6 bases and 0 bases, there was a span of 15 bases. CDR1 and CDR2 from the germline V gene are KGHSH and LQKENI. CDR3 length equals 16 residues. The CDR3 sequence is CASSIRAPVAKNIQYF. In DNA, the CDR3 is TGTGCCAGCTCCATCCGGGCCCCGGTAGCCAAAAACATTCAGTACTTC. Variable domain in full (rest from reference TRBV18 and TRBJ2-4): NAGVMQNPRHLVRRRGQEARLRCSPMKGHSHVYWYRQLPEEGLKFMVYLQKENIIDESGMPKERFSAEFPKEGPSILRIQQVVRGDSAAYFCASSIRAPVAKNIQYFGAGTRLSVL.

This chain connects TRBV7-9 to TRBJ2-7, with 11 bases fitting TRBD2. The CDR3 totals 14 residues. Germline V lookup: CDR1 SEHNR, CDR2 FQNEAQ (reference sequence). J gave up 3 bases and V 5 bases, and 3 bases lay outside the gene matches. The CDR3 spells CASSVSGRDYEQYF. CDR3 nucleotides: TGTGCCAGCAGCGTTAGCGGGAGGGACTACGAGCAGTACTTC.

This chain joins TRBV4-2 and TRBJ1-3; 9 bases are shared with TRBD1. Germline V gives CDR1 LGHNA, CDR2 YNFKEQ. Trimming removed 0 bases from V and 0 bases from J; junction bases left unmatched: 15. The CDR3 sequence is 21 residues long. The CDR3 coding sequence is TGTGCCAGCAGCCAAGAAATGTTAGGACAGGGGAGGATCAGCTCTGGAAACACCATATATTTT. Translating gives CASSQEMLGQGRISSGNTIYF.

The rearrangement uses TRBV5-1 and TRBJ2-5; no clear D gene. The CDR3 consists of 14 residues. V was clipped by 0 bases and J by 5 bases, with 11 bases between them. Per germline, CDR1 SGHRS and CDR2 YFSETQ. The CDR3, as DNA: TGCGCCAGCAGCTTGGACCCGGGTACGGAGACCCAGTACTTC. This sequence encodes CASSLDPGTETQYF.

The rearrangement joins TRBV7-9 to TRBJ2-7; D could derive from TRBD1 or TRBD2 (5 bases each). Germline lookup yields CDR1 SEHNR and CDR2 FQNEAQ (reference sequence). Trimming stripped 1 base from V and 4 bases from J, with 20 bases between. This CDR3 is 17 amino acids long. CDR3 region: CASSLVPPIRGEYEQYF. DNA of the CDR3: TGTGCCAGCAGCTTAGTCCCCCCGATTAGAGGGGAATACGAGCAGTACTTC.

This rearrangement joins TRBV4-1 to TRBJ1-1; 9 positions agree with TRBD1. Germline-derived CDR1 and CDR2 are MGHRA and YSYEKL. Trimming removed 3 bases from V and 5 bases from J; junction bases left unmatched: 4. The length of the CDR3 is 14 residues. The CDR3 sequence: CASSQPGQGTEAFF. The CDR3 DNA sequence: TGCGCCAGCAGCCAGCCGGGACAGGGTACTGAAGCTTTCTTT.